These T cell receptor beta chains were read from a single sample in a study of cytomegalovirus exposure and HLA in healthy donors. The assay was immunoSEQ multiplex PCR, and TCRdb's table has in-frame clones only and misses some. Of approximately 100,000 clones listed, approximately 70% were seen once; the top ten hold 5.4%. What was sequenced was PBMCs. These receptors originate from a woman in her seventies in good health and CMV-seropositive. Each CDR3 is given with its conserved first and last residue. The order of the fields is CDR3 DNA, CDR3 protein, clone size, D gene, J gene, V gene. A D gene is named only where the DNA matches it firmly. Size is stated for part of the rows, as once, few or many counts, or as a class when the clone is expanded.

CDR3nt: TGTGCCAGCAGACCCGGACAGGGCTACAATGAGCAGTTCTTC
CDR3aa: CASRPGQGYNEQFF
abundance: -
d_gene: TRBD1
j_gene: TRBJ2-1
v_gene: TRBV6-1

CDR3nt: TGTGCCAGCAGCTTAGAGGGACAGACTAGCAATCAGCCCCAGCATTTT
CDR3aa: CASSLEGQTSNQPQHF
abundance: -
d_gene: TRBD1
j_gene: TRBJ1-5
v_gene: TRBV7-8

CDR3nt: TGTGCCAGCAGCTTAGCAGCGTGGGCCCAACAGGGGATCACTGAAGCTTTCTTT
CDR3aa: CASSLAAWAQQGITEAFF
abundance: -
d_gene: TRBD1
j_gene: TRBJ1-1
v_gene: TRBV7-9

CDR3nt: TGCAGCGTTGAAGAGAGGCGGGGGGCCGCAGATACGCAGTATTTT
CDR3aa: CSVEERRGAADTQYF
abundance: -
d_gene: TRBD2
j_gene: TRBJ2-3
v_gene: TRBV29-1

CDR3nt: TGTGCCACCAGCAGAGCCGCCCGTCGACTAGCGGGGGACCAAGAGACCCAGTACTTC
CDR3aa: CATSRAARRLAGDQETQYF
abundance: -
d_gene: TRBD2
j_gene: TRBJ2-5
v_gene: TRBV15

CDR3nt: TGTGCCAGCTCAACCATCCAAATCGAGAGCTCTGGAAACACCATATATTTT
CDR3aa: CASSTIQIESSGNTIYF
abundance: -
d_gene: -
j_gene: TRBJ1-3
v_gene: TRBV18

CDR3nt: TGCGCCAGCAGCTTGGTAGGGGTGGATGAAGCTTTCTTT
CDR3aa: CASSLVGVDEAFF
abundance: -
d_gene: -
j_gene: TRBJ1-1
v_gene: TRBV5-1

CDR3nt: TGTGCCTGGAACAGGGGACTGGACACCGGGGAGCTGTTTTTT
CDR3aa: CAWNRGLDTGELFF
abundance: -
d_gene: -
j_gene: TRBJ2-2
v_gene: TRBV30

CDR3nt: TGCAGCGTTCAACGGGACCAAGAGACCCAGTACTTC
CDR3aa: CSVQRDQETQYF
abundance: -
d_gene: -
j_gene: TRBJ2-5
v_gene: TRBV29-1

CDR3nt: TGTGCCAGTAGTATAGATAACGGGGCAGGGGCGGAGACCCAGTACTTC
CDR3aa: CASSIDNGAGAETQYF
abundance: -
d_gene: -
j_gene: TRBJ2-5
v_gene: TRBV19

CDR3nt: TGTGCCAGCAGCACTACAGGGGAGGAAGCTTTCTTT
CDR3aa: CASSTTGEEAFF
abundance: -
d_gene: TRBD1
j_gene: TRBJ1-1
v_gene: TRBV11-2

CDR3nt: TGTGCCAGCATCAGGGACAGCCGATATGGCTACACCTTC
CDR3aa: CASIRDSRYGYTF
abundance: once
d_gene: TRBD1
j_gene: TRBJ1-2
v_gene: TRBV2

CDR3nt: TGTGCCAGCAGAAACCCCTCGGGAGGGGGAAACACCATATATTTT
CDR3aa: CASRNPSGGGNTIYF
abundance: -
d_gene: -
j_gene: TRBJ1-3
v_gene: TRBV6-6

CDR3nt: TGTGCCAGCATCCTACAGGGGGCGACTGAAGCTTTCTTT
CDR3aa: CASILQGATEAFF
abundance: once
d_gene: TRBD1
j_gene: TRBJ1-1
v_gene: TRBV7-9

CDR3nt: TGTGCCAGCACAGGGACTGGGATCCTAAACACTGAAGCTTTCTTT
CDR3aa: CASTGTGILNTEAFF
abundance: -
d_gene: -
j_gene: TRBJ1-1
v_gene: TRBV2

CDR3nt: TGTGCCAGCAGTTACGGACAGCCCAATGAAGCTTTCTTT
CDR3aa: CASSYGQPNEAFF
abundance: few
d_gene: -
j_gene: TRBJ1-1
v_gene: TRBV6-6

CDR3nt: TGTGCCAGCAGTTATGCGGGGGGCGTGGGCACTGAAGCTTTCTTT
CDR3aa: CASSYAGGVGTEAFF
abundance: -
d_gene: -
j_gene: TRBJ1-1
v_gene: TRBV6-5

CDR3nt: TGTGCCAGCAGCGGGGACAGAGGAAATTCACCCCTCCACTTT
CDR3aa: CASSGDRGNSPLHF
abundance: -
d_gene: TRBD1
j_gene: TRBJ1-6
v_gene: TRBV2

CDR3nt: TGTGCCAGCAGTCTATTAGGACAGGCAATCTCTGGGGCCAACGTCCTGACTTTC
CDR3aa: CASSLLGQAISGANVLTF
abundance: few
d_gene: TRBD1
j_gene: TRBJ2-6
v_gene: TRBV2

CDR3nt: TGTGCCAGCAGCTCGCCTAGCGGTCCCACAGATACGCAGTATTTT
CDR3aa: CASSSPSGPTDTQYF
abundance: -
d_gene: TRBD2
j_gene: TRBJ2-3
v_gene: TRBV5-6

CDR3nt: TGCAGTGCTAGAGGGGGAGCTGAGCAGTTCTTC
CDR3aa: CSARGGAEQFF
abundance: once
d_gene: -
j_gene: TRBJ2-1
v_gene: TRBV20-1

CDR3nt: TGTGCCAGCAGCCCCCTGCAAGGGGGAGGGGGGACCCAGTACTTC
CDR3aa: CASSPLQGGGGTQYF
abundance: once
d_gene: -
j_gene: TRBJ2-5
v_gene: TRBV11-2

CDR3nt: TGTGCCAGTAAAAGCGGACTGAACACTGAAGCTTTCTTT
CDR3aa: CASKSGLNTEAFF
abundance: -
d_gene: -
j_gene: TRBJ1-1
v_gene: TRBV19

CDR3nt: TGTGCCACCAGCAGGCTATCCGGACTAGCGGGGGGCGAGAAAGAGACCCAGTACTTC
CDR3aa: CATSRLSGLAGGEKETQYF
abundance: -
d_gene: TRBD2
j_gene: TRBJ2-5
v_gene: TRBV15

CDR3nt: TGTGCCAGCAGCGTAGGCAACGGGTTTAGCACAGATACGCAGTATTTT
CDR3aa: CASSVGNGFSTDTQYF
abundance: -
d_gene: -
j_gene: TRBJ2-3
v_gene: TRBV9

CDR3nt: TGTGCCAGCAGTACCCGGACAGGGGACTCCTACGAGCAGTACTTC
CDR3aa: CASSTRTGDSYEQYF
abundance: -
d_gene: TRBD1
j_gene: TRBJ2-7
v_gene: TRBV6-6

CDR3nt: TGTGCCAGCAGCACCGGGGGGGGCCGCACCGGGGAGCTGTTTTTT
CDR3aa: CASSTGGGRTGELFF
abundance: few
d_gene: TRBD2
j_gene: TRBJ2-2
v_gene: TRBV5-8

CDR3nt: TGTGCCAGCAGCTTAGGCCCGAGCGGGGGGATCTACGAGCAGTACTTC
CDR3aa: CASSLGPSGGIYEQYF
abundance: -
d_gene: TRBD2
j_gene: TRBJ2-7
v_gene: TRBV7-2

CDR3nt: TGTGCCTGGAGTGTGGGACTAGGTGAGCAGTTCTTC
CDR3aa: CAWSVGLGEQFF
abundance: -
d_gene: TRBD2
j_gene: TRBJ2-1
v_gene: TRBV30

CDR3nt: TGCGCCAGCAGCTTGGGGACAGCCCCCTCCTACGAGCAGTACTTC
CDR3aa: CASSLGTAPSYEQYF
abundance: -
d_gene: -
j_gene: TRBJ2-7
v_gene: TRBV5-1

CDR3nt: TGCAGCGTAGTCGGACAGGGTAACTATGGCTACACCTTC
CDR3aa: CSVVGQGNYGYTF
abundance: -
d_gene: TRBD1
j_gene: TRBJ1-2
v_gene: TRBV29-1

CDR3nt: TGTGCCAGCAGCTTAGCGGGTCCTAGCATGGGCGAGCAGTACTTC
CDR3aa: CASSLAGPSMGEQYF
abundance: few
d_gene: -
j_gene: TRBJ2-7
v_gene: TRBV7-2

CDR3nt: TGTGCCAGCTCAGAGGGATTGAACACTGAAGCTTTCTTT
CDR3aa: CASSEGLNTEAFF
abundance: -
d_gene: -
j_gene: TRBJ1-1
v_gene: TRBV18

CDR3nt: TGTGCCAGCAGCCACGACAGGTTCGGCAATCAGCCCCAGCATTTT
CDR3aa: CASSHDRFGNQPQHF
abundance: -
d_gene: -
j_gene: TRBJ1-5
v_gene: TRBV7-9

CDR3nt: TGTGCCAGCTCGGAACAGGGGTTGTACACTGAAGCTTTCTTT
CDR3aa: CASSEQGLYTEAFF
abundance: few
d_gene: TRBD1
j_gene: TRBJ1-1
v_gene: TRBV6-6

CDR3nt: TGTGCCAGCAGCCGGACTAGCGGGGTTTACAATGAGCAGTTCTTC
CDR3aa: CASSRTSGVYNEQFF
abundance: -
d_gene: TRBD2
j_gene: TRBJ2-1
v_gene: TRBV11-2

CDR3nt: TGCGCCAGCAGCCAAGGCCAGTTCTCTGGAAACACCATATATTTT
CDR3aa: CASSQGQFSGNTIYF
abundance: -
d_gene: -
j_gene: TRBJ1-3
v_gene: TRBV4-1

CDR3nt: TGTGCCAGCAGCTTATATAGCGCTAATGAAAAACTGTTTTTT
CDR3aa: CASSLYSANEKLFF
abundance: -
d_gene: -
j_gene: TRBJ1-4
v_gene: TRBV7-8

CDR3nt: TGTGCCAGCAGCTTCCAGGGCCAGCCCCAGCATTTT
CDR3aa: CASSFQGQPQHF
abundance: few
d_gene: -
j_gene: TRBJ1-5
v_gene: TRBV13

CDR3nt: TGCGCCAGCAGCTTGCGGACTAGCGGGGGGGCCGGGGAGACCCAGTACTTC
CDR3aa: CASSLRTSGGAGETQYF
abundance: -
d_gene: TRBD2
j_gene: TRBJ2-5
v_gene: TRBV5-1

CDR3nt: TGTGCTAGTGGTTTGGTACAGGGGGCGGCGGATCAGCCCCAGCATTTT
CDR3aa: CASGLVQGAADQPQHF
abundance: few
d_gene: TRBD1
j_gene: TRBJ1-5
v_gene: TRBV12-5

CDR3nt: TGTGCCAGCAGAAGACAGGGGGAGGAGACCCAGTACTTC
CDR3aa: CASRRQGEETQYF
abundance: -
d_gene: TRBD1
j_gene: TRBJ2-5
v_gene: TRBV6-5

CDR3nt: TGTGCCACCAGCATAAACAGGTCACCCGGGGAGCTGTTTTTT
CDR3aa: CATSINRSPGELFF
abundance: -
d_gene: -
j_gene: TRBJ2-2
v_gene: TRBV15

CDR3nt: TGTGCCAGCAGTGAGGGACAGGTCAATCAGCCCCAGCATTTT
CDR3aa: CASSEGQVNQPQHF
abundance: -
d_gene: TRBD1
j_gene: TRBJ1-5
v_gene: TRBV6-1

CDR3nt: TGCAGCGTTGTCCGGGACAGCTCAATAGAGCAGTACTTC
CDR3aa: CSVVRDSSIEQYF
abundance: -
d_gene: TRBD1
j_gene: TRBJ2-7
v_gene: TRBV29-1

CDR3nt: TGCAGCGTTGAAGGTCGGGACAGGAGCGCTTGGATGAACACTGAAGCTTTCTTT
CDR3aa: CSVEGRDRSAWMNTEAFF
abundance: -
d_gene: TRBD1
j_gene: TRBJ1-1
v_gene: TRBV29-1

CDR3nt: TGTGCCAGCAGCCAGGGGTTTGCCTACGAGCAGTACTTC
CDR3aa: CASSQGFAYEQYF
abundance: -
d_gene: -
j_gene: TRBJ2-7
v_gene: TRBV5-6

CDR3nt: TGTGCCAGCAGCAAAGTCTTTAGGGGGCCCCAGCATTTT
CDR3aa: CASSKVFRGPQHF
abundance: -
d_gene: -
j_gene: TRBJ1-5
v_gene: TRBV21-1

CDR3nt: TGTGCCAGCAGCAATACAGGGATTTTGGGCAATCAGCCCCAGCATTTT
CDR3aa: CASSNTGILGNQPQHF
abundance: once
d_gene: -
j_gene: TRBJ1-5
v_gene: TRBV7-2

CDR3nt: TGTGCCAGCAGCTCCCAGCAGGGGGTCGGCGAGCAGTACTTC
CDR3aa: CASSSQQGVGEQYF
abundance: -
d_gene: TRBD1
j_gene: TRBJ2-7
v_gene: TRBV7-9

CDR3nt: TGTGCCAGCAGTTACGGCCAGGGTAATGAAAAACTGTTTTTT
CDR3aa: CASSYGQGNEKLFF
abundance: once
d_gene: -
j_gene: TRBJ1-4
v_gene: TRBV6-5

CDR3nt: TGTGCCAGCAGTACAATAGCGGGGGGTTCCTACGAGCAGTACTTC
CDR3aa: CASSTIAGGSYEQYF
abundance: -
d_gene: TRBD2
j_gene: TRBJ2-7
v_gene: TRBV6-6

CDR3nt: TGTGCCAGCGCCAGGGGGCAGCCCCAGCATTTT
CDR3aa: CASARGQPQHF
abundance: once
d_gene: TRBD1
j_gene: TRBJ1-5
v_gene: TRBV6-1

CDR3nt: TGTGCCTGGAGTGCCCCCGGACTGGGAGGGGAGACCCAGTACTTC
CDR3aa: CAWSAPGLGGETQYF
abundance: -
d_gene: TRBD2
j_gene: TRBJ2-5
v_gene: TRBV30

CDR3nt: TGTGCCAGCAGTCTAACCGGGGTCCGGGATGAGCAGTTCTTC
CDR3aa: CASSLTGVRDEQFF
abundance: -
d_gene: -
j_gene: TRBJ2-1
v_gene: TRBV5-8

CDR3nt: TGTGCCAGCAGTGACACCAGGGGAGGCAATCAGCCCCAGCATTTT
CDR3aa: CASSDTRGGNQPQHF
abundance: few
d_gene: -
j_gene: TRBJ1-5
v_gene: TRBV6-1

CDR3nt: TGCGCCAGCAGCCTACCATCTATCCTAGCCAAAAACATTCAGTACTTC
CDR3aa: CASSLPSILAKNIQYF
abundance: -
d_gene: -
j_gene: TRBJ2-4
v_gene: TRBV5-1

CDR3nt: TGTGCCAGTAGTCCTCAAGGACAGGGCCCTTATGGCTACACCTTC
CDR3aa: CASSPQGQGPYGYTF
abundance: -
d_gene: TRBD1
j_gene: TRBJ1-2
v_gene: TRBV19